These T cell receptor beta chains were read from a single sample in a study of cytomegalovirus exposure and HLA in healthy donors. Sequencing was performed with immunoSEQ multiplex PCR; in TCRdb, only in-frame clones are kept and a portion is missing. The repertoire holds about 190,000 clones, just under 75% seen once, with approximately 3.1% in the top ten. The specimen was PBMCs. All receptors come from a woman aged 25 to 39 in good health and CMV-seropositive. The CDR3 runs from the conserved cysteine through the conserved F or W. Fields, in order: clone size, D gene, V gene, J gene, CDR3 DNA, CDR3 protein. D genes are given only for firm matches. Only part of the rows carry a size: once, few, many, or a class if the clone is expanded.

size: -; D: -; V: TRBV19; J: TRBJ1-2; DNA: TGTGCCTCTCGGAGGCGGGGACCTGGCTACACCTTC; CDR3: CASRRRGPGYTF
size: once; D: TRBD1; V: TRBV6-1; J: TRBJ1-4; DNA: TGTGCCAGCAGTGAAGTACAGGGGGGCGCCGGGGAAAAACTGTTTTTT; CDR3: CASSEVQGGAGEKLFF
size: -; D: TRBD2; V: TRBV11-2; J: TRBJ2-2; DNA: TGTGCCAGTTCCCGACTAGCGGGAGGTGTCGGGGAGCTGTTTTTT; CDR3: CASSRLAGGVGELFF
size: few; D: -; V: TRBV19; J: TRBJ2-7; DNA: TGTGCCAGTAGTCCCGGTGGCGGTGAACTCTACGAGCAGTACTTC; CDR3: CASSPGGGELYEQYF
size: -; D: TRBD1; V: TRBV7-9; J: TRBJ2-3; DNA: TGTGCCAGCAGCTTTCGTCAGGGGGAAAATACGCAGTATTTT; CDR3: CASSFRQGENTQYF
size: -; D: -; V: TRBV28; J: TRBJ1-1; DNA: TGTGCCACCCTCAGAGGAGGGTCGGACACTGAAGCTTTCTTT; CDR3: CATLRGGSDTEAFF
size: -; D: TRBD2; V: TRBV5-1; J: TRBJ2-2; DNA: TGCGCCAGCAGCTTAACCGGGACTAGCGGGAGAACCGGGGAGCTGTTTTTT; CDR3: CASSLTGTSGRTGELFF
size: -; D: TRBD2; V: TRBV6-6; J: TRBJ2-1; DNA: TGTGCCAGCAGTAATGCGGGAGCGGGGAATGAGCAGTTCTTC; CDR3: CASSNAGAGNEQFF
size: -; D: -; V: TRBV28; J: TRBJ1-2; DNA: TGTGCCAGCAGTAGTGGACAGAACTATGGCTACACCTTC; CDR3: CASSSGQNYGYTF
size: -; D: -; V: TRBV7-2; J: TRBJ2-1; DNA: TGTGCCAGCAGCTTACAGGTCGACTCCTACAATGAGCAGTTCTTC; CDR3: CASSLQVDSYNEQFF
size: -; D: TRBD1; V: TRBV6-5; J: TRBJ1-2; DNA: TGTGCCAGCAGCAGGAGCAGGGGGAACTATGGCTACACCTTC; CDR3: CASSRSRGNYGYTF
size: -; D: -; V: TRBV28; J: TRBJ2-7; DNA: TGTGCCAGCAGTTTCCTTAGGACACCCTACGAGCAGTACTTC; CDR3: CASSFLRTPYEQYF
size: -; D: TRBD2; V: TRBV2; J: TRBJ2-7; DNA: TGTGCCAGCAGTGAAGGGGAGGGCAGGTCCTACGAGCAGTACTTC; CDR3: CASSEGEGRSYEQYF
size: -; D: -; V: TRBV6-6; J: TRBJ2-6; DNA: TGTGCCAGCAGTATACAGGGAGGGGCCAACGTCCTGACTTTC; CDR3: CASSIQGGANVLTF
size: -; D: -; V: TRBV5-1; J: TRBJ1-5; DNA: TGCGCCAGCAGCTTGGGGGGGGGAAATCAGCCCCAGCATTTT; CDR3: CASSLGGGNQPQHF
size: -; D: -; V: TRBV6-1; J: TRBJ2-1; DNA: TGTGCCAGCGAGAGGCGGCTCGAAACCTACAATGAGCAGTTCTTC; CDR3: CASERRLETYNEQFF
size: -; D: -; V: TRBV19; J: TRBJ2-7; DNA: TGTGCCAGTAGTATCAGTCAGGGCGGTTTCTACGAGCAGTACTTC; CDR3: CASSISQGGFYEQYF
size: -; D: -; V: TRBV2; J: TRBJ1-4; DNA: TGTGCCAGCTGCCCTGAAGCTAGGGAAAAACTGTTTTTT; CDR3: CASCPEAREKLFF